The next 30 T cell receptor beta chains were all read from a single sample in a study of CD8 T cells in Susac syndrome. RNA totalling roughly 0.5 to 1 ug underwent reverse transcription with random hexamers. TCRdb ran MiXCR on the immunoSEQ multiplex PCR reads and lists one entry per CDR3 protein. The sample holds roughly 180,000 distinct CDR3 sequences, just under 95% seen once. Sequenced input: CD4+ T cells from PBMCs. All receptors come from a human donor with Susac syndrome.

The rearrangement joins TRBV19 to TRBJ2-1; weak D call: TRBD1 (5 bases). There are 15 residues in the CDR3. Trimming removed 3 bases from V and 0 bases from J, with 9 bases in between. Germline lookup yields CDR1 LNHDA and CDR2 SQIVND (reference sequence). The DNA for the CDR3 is TGTGCCAGTAGTATGCAGGGCAGCTCCTACAATGAGCAGTTCTTC. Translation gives CASSMQGSSYNEQFF.

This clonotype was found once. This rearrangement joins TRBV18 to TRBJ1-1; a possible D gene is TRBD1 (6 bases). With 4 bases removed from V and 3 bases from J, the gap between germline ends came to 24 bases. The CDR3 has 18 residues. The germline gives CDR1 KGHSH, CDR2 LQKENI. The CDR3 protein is CASSRPPGALRGDTEAFF. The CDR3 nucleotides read TGTGCCAGCTCACGTCCTCCGGGGGCGCTTAGAGGAGACACTGAAGCTTTCTTT.

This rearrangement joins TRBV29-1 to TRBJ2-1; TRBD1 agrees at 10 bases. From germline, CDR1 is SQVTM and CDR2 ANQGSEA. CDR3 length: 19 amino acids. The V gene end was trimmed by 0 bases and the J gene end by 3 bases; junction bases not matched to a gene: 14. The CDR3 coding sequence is TGCAGCGTTGAAGATCGGGACAGGGGAAGTCTTGGAATCTACAATGAGCAGTTCTTC. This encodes CSVEDRDRGSLGIYNEQFF.

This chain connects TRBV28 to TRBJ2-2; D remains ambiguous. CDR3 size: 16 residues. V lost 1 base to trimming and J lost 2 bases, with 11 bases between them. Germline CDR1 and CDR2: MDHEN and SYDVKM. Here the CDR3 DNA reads TGTGCCAGCAGTTTATCCTTAGGCTCCAACACCGGGGAGCTGTTTTTT. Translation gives CASSLSLGSNTGELFF.

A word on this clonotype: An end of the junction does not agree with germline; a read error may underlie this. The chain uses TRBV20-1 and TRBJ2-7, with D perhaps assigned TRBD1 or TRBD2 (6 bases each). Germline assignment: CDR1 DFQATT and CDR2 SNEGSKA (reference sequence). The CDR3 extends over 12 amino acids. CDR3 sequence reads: CSAKQSTGPAGF. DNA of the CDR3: TGCAGTGCTAAACAGTCGACAGGACCGGCGGGATTC.

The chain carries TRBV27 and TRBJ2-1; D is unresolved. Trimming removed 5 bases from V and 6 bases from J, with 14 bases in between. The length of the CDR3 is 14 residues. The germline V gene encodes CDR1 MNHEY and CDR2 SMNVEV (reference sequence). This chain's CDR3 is CASSINWTGNEQFF. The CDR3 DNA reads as TGTGCCAGCAGTATAAATTGGACCGGCAATGAGCAGTTCTTC.

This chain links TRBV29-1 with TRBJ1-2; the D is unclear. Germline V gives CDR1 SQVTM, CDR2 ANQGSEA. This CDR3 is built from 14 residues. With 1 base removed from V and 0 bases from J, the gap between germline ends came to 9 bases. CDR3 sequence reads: CSVEAREANYGYTF. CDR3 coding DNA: TGCAGCGTTGAAGCAAGGGAAGCTAACTATGGCTACACCTTC.

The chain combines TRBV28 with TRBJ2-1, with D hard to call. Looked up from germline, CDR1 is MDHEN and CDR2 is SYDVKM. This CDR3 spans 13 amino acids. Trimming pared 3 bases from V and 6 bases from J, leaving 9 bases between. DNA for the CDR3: TGTGCCAGCAGTTTGAGGACCCCCAATGAGCAGTTCTTC. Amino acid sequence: CASSLRTPNEQFF.

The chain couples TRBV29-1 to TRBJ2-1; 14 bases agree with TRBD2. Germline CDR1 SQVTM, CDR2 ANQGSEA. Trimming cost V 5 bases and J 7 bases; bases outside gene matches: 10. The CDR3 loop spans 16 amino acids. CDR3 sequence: CSVRTSGTSGSNEQFF. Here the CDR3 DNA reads TGCAGCGTTAGAACATCCGGGACTAGCGGGAGTAATGAGCAGTTCTTC.

For the CDR3, the DNA is TGCAGTGCTAGGAACCCGGGACAAGGGGACACTGAAGCTTTCTTT. Its protein product is CSARNPGQGDTEAFF. The chain links TRBV20-1 to TRBJ1-1, with D possibly matching TRBD1 (6 bases). V was pared by 3 bases and J by 3 bases, with 17 bases between. The CDR3 runs 15 residues. Germline V lookup: CDR1 DFQATT, CDR2 SNEGSKA (reference sequence).

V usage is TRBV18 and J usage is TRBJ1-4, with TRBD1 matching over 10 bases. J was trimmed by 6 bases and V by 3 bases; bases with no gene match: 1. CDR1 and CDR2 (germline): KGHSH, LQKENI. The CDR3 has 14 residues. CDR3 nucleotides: TGTGCCAGCTCACCGGGACAGGGGCATGAAAAACTGTTTTTT. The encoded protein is CASSPGQGHEKLFF. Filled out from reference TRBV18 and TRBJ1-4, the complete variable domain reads NAGVMQNPRHLVRRRGQEARLRCSPMKGHSHVYWYRQLPEEGLKFMVYLQKENIIDESGMPKERFSAEFPKEGPSILRIQQVVRGDSAAYFCASSPGQGHEKLFFGSGTQLSVL.

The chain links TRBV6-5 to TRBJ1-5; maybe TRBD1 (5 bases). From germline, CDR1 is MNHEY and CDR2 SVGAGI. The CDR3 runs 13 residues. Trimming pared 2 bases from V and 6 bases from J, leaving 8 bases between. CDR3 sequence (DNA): TGTGCCAGCAGTTACATCGGGACTCAGCCCCAGCATTTT. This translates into CASSYIGTQPQHF.

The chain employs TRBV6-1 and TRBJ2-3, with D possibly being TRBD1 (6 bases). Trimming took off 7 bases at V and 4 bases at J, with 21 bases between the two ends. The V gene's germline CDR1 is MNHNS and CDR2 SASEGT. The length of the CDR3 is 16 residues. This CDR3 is CASTLNPVGAPDTQYF. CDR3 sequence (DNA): TGTGCCAGCACCCTCAACCCGGTGGGGGCTCCAGATACGCAGTATTTT.

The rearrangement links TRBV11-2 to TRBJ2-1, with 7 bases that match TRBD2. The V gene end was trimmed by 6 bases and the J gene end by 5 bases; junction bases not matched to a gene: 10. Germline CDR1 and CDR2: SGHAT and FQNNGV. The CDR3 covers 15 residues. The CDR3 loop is CASSFYGTIDNEQFF. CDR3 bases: TGTGCCAGCAGTTTCTACGGGACTATTGACAATGAGCAGTTCTTC.

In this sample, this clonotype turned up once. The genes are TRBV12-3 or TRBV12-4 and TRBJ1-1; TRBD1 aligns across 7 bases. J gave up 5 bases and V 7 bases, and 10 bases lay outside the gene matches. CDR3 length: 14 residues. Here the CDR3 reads CASIPDRDWTEAFF. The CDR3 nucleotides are TGTGCCAGCATCCCCGACAGGGATTGGACTGAAGCTTTCTTT.

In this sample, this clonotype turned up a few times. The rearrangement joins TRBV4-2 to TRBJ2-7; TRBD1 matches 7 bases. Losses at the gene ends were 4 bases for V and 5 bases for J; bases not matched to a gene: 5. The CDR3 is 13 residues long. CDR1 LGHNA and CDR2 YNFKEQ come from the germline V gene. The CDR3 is CASSRAGTDEQYF. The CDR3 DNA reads TGTGCCAGCAGCCGAGCAGGGACAGACGAGCAGTACTTC.

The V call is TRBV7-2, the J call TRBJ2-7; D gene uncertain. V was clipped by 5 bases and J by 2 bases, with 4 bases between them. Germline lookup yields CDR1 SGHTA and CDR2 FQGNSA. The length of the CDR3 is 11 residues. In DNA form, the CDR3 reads TGTGCCAGCAGCGCCACCTACGAGCAGTACTTC. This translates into CASSATYEQYF.

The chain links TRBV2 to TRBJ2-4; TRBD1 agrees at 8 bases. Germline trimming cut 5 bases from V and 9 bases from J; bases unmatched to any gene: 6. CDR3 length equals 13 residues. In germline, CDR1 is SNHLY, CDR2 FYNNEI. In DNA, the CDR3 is TGTGCCAGCAGTAAGACAGGGGAAGGCATTCAGTACTTC. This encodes CASSKTGEGIQYF.

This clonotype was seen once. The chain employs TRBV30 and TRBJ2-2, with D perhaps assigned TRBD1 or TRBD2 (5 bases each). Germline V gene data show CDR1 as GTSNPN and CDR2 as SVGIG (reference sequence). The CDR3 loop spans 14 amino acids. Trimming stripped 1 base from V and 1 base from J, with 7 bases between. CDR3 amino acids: CAWSEGRNTGELFF. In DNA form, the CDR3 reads TGTGCCTGGAGTGAGGGGAGGAACACCGGGGAGCTGTTTTTT.

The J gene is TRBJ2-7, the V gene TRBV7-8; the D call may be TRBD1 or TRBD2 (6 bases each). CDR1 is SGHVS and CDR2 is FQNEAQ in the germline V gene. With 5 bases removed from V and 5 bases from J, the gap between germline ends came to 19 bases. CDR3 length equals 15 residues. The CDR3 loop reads CASSPRRVGGNEQYF. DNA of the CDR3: TGTGCCAGCAGCCCCCGCAGGGTGGGGGGCAACGAGCAGTACTTC.

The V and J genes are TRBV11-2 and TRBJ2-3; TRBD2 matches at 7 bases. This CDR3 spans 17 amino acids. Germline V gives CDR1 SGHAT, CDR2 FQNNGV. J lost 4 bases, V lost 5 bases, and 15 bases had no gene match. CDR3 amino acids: CASSPKGWRGMADTQYF. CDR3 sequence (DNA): TGTGCCAGCAGCCCTAAAGGGTGGCGGGGGATGGCAGATACGCAGTATTTT.

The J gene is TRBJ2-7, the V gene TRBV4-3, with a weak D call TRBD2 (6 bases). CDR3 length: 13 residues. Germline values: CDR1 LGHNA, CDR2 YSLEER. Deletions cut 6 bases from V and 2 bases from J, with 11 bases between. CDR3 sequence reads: CASSRGVTYEQYF. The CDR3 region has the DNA TGCGCCAGCAGTCGCGGGGTAACCTACGAGCAGTACTTC.

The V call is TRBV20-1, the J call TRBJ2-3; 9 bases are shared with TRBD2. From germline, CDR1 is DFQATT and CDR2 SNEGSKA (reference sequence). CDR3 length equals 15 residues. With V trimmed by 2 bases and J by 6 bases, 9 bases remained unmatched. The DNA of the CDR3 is TGCAGTGCTAGAAGGCGGGAGGGAACCTGGGATACGCAGTATTTT. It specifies CSARRREGTWDTQYF.

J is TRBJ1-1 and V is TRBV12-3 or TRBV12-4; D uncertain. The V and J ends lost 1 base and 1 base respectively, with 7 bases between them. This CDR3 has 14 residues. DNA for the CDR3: TGTGCCAGCAGTTTAGGGACGGGGAACACTGAAGCTTTCTTT. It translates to CASSLGTGNTEAFF.

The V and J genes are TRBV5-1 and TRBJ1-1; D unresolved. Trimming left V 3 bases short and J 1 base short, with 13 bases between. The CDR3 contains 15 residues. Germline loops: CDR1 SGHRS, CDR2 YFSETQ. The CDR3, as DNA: TGCGCCAGCAGCTCCGTTTCAGGAGGGAACACTGAAGCTTTCTTT. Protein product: CASSSVSGGNTEAFF.

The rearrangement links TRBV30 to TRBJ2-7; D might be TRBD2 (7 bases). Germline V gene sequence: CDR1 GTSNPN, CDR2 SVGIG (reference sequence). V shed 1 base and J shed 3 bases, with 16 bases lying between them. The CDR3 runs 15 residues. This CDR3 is CAWSGGGRGFYEQYF. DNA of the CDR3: TGTGCCTGGAGTGGGGGGGGCCGGGGGTTCTACGAGCAGTACTTC.

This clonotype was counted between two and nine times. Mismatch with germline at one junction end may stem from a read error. DNA of the CDR3: TGTGCCAGCAGCCTAGCGGGAGGGCTCAATGAGCAGTTCTTC. It yields the protein CASSLAGGLNEQFF. The V call is TRBV7-9, the J call TRBJ2-1, with TRBD2 identical over 12 bases. Per the germline V gene, CDR1 is SEHNR and CDR2 is FQNEAQ (reference sequence). The CDR3 has 14 amino acids.

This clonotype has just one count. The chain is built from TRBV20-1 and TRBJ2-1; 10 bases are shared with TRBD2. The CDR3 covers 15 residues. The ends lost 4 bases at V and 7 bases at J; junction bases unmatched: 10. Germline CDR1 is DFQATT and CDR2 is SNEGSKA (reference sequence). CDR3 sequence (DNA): TGCAGTGCTACTTCGACTAGCGGGCTTGGGAATGAGCAGTTCTTC. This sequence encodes CSATSTSGLGNEQFF.

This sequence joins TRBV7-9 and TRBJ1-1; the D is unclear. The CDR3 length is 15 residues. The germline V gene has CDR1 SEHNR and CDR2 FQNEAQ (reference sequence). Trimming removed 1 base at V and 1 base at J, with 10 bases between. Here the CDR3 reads CASSLVGRSNTEAFF. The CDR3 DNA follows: TGTGCCAGCAGCTTAGTGGGCAGATCGAACACTGAAGCTTTCTTT.

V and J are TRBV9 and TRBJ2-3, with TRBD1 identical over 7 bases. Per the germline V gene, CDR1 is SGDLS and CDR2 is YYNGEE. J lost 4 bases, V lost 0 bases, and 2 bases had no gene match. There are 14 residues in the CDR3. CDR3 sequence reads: CASSVGRGSDTQYF. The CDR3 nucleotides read TGTGCCAGCAGCGTAGGCAGGGGGTCAGATACGCAGTATTTT.